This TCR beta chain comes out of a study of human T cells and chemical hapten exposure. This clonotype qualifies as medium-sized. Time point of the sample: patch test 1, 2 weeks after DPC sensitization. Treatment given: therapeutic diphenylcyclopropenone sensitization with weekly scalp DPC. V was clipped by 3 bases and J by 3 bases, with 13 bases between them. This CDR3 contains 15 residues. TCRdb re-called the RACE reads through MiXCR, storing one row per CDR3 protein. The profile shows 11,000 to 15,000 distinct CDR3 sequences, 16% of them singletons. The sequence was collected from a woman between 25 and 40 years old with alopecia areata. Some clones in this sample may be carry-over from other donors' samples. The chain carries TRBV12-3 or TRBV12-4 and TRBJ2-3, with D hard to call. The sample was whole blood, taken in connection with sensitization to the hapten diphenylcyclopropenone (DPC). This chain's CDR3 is CASSFLSIKTDTQYF. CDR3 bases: TGTGCCAGCAGTTTCCTTTCGATTAAAACAGATACGCAGTATTTT.